This T cell receptor (beta chain) was recorded in a study of blood T cell repertoires in COVID-19 (dated by TCRdb to the early 2020s). In terms of the full investigation: Collaborator samples came from the United States, Italy and Spain and covered acute and convalescent phases of COVID-19. The material from the prospective study consisted of cDNA or gDNA derived from T cells, B-cell-depleted T cells, or PBMCs. Deeply sampled blood TCRbeta repertoires from subjects exposed to, actively infected with, or recovered from COVID-19 were included in the dataset. A freely available public database, intended as a resource for researchers studying the immune response to SARS-CoV-2, is where the repertoires were released. The samples were drawn from the first 160 participants of the ongoing ImmuneRACE study and from some 1,300 subjects provided by 6 global collaborators. Sample metadata almost always included a de-identified subject ID, COVID-19 status, age in years and sex. HLA class I and class II types, where available, came from metadata supplied by the sample provider rather than from assay-based typing.

This clone was picked up a small number of times. It has no known antigen specificity. Nothing much larger sits one base from this clone, and base qualities are not available. Results and caveats for the whole study, not just this receptor: The amount of clinical and demographic metadata varied by source and participant and was provided uncurated.

CDR1 SGHRS and CDR2 YFSETQ are derived from the germline V gene. The CDR3 holds 13 amino acids from the cysteine to the phenylalanine. The kept DNA is CDR3 alone, 39 bases in frame from the first base. V lost 4 bases and J lost 6 bases; the stretch between them is 14 bases long. Each collaborating institution followed its own protocols to collect whole blood in K2EDTA tubes. For TCRbeta analysis, collaborator samples were shipped as frozen whole blood, as isolated PBMCs, or as DNA extracted from either sample type. The immunoSEQ Assay, a bias-controlled multiplex PCR, was used to amplify TCRbeta CDR3 regions from genomic DNA. The paper's data handling went like this. Within the assay, amplification of reference gene primers was used to estimate how many nucleated cells each sample contained. Sequence reads were collapsed and filtered to measure the absolute abundance of every unique TCRbeta CDR3 rearrangement. For each sample, productive Simpson clonality was calculated by taking the square root of Simpson's diversity index across productive rearrangements. The immuneACCESS repertoire file appears here via TCRdb, limited to in-frame rearrangements. These files lack a portion of the clones; in checked studies, under half of the deficit traces to unresolved V genes, and the cause of the others is not known. V, J and clone size are those of that table, while D and trimming were read from the DNA. This sample has about 90,000 clones in its table, and less than 90% of those were observed once. The leading ten clones occupy 0.95% to 1.5% of the sample.

Here the chain combines TRBV5-1 and TRBJ2-7, and possibly TRBD2, on 5 matching bases. This TCR derives from a man aged 80 or over with active or convalescent COVID-19. The sample taken for sequencing was peripheral blood. The CDR3: CASSATGSSEQYF. The nucleotide sequence reads TGCGCCAGCAGCGCGACGGGGAGTAGCGAGCAGTACTTC.